These T cell receptor beta chains were read from a single sample in a study of tumor-infiltrating lymphocytes in primary liver carcinoma. TCRdb ran MiXCR on the multiplex PCR reads and lists one entry per CDR3 protein. The sample comprises tens of thousands of distinct CDR3 sequences, approximately 70% of which are singletons, and approximately 20% rests with the top ten. The specimen was liver tumor tissue from sampling region 1. All receptors derive from a man aged 40-50 years with primary liver carcinoma and hepatitis B virus infection. Both conserved end residues are part of each CDR3. The order of the fields is V gene, D gene, clone size, CDR3 protein. The D gene is left open where the match is weak. Clone size is given for some rows only: seen once, a few or many times, or a class if the clone is expanded.

V gene: TRBV30
D gene: .
clone size: once
CDR3 protein: CAWSVGRGRTEAFF

V gene: TRBV5-1
D gene: .
clone size: .
CDR3 protein: CAYSLAVQGQGEQFF

V gene: TRBV29-1
D gene: .
clone size: .
CDR3 protein: CSVGPPSSSYNELFF

V gene: TRBV6-5
D gene: .
clone size: .
CDR3 protein: CASSYAVDDAGELFF

V gene: TRBV6-5
D gene: .
clone size: .
CDR3 protein: CASNLWGELFF

V gene: TRBV11-2
D gene: .
clone size: .
CDR3 protein: CASSLSYRGPVKQVRPYNEHFF

V gene: TRBV13
D gene: TRBD2
clone size: .
CDR3 protein: CDSSLAGLAGFNERYF

V gene: TRBV6-1
D gene: .
clone size: many
CDR3 protein: CASSLGGGGANVLTF

V gene: TRBV6-1
D gene: TRBD2
clone size: .
CDR3 protein: CASRPRAGVVVGELFF

V gene: TRBV7-9
D gene: .
clone size: many
CDR3 protein: CASSLEDWQFDTGELFF

V gene: TRBV9
D gene: .
clone size: once
CDR3 protein: CASSVAVRNSPLHF

V gene: TRBV11-2
D gene: .
clone size: .
CDR3 protein: CASSRMGEPGFGAEAFF